This T cell receptor (beta chain) was identified during a study of cytomegalovirus exposure and HLA in healthy donors listed by TCRdb under 2017. The study in broad terms: An earlier analysis of roughly 630 of the donors reported approximately 290 Gb of sequence data and roughly 110 million unique TCR beta sequences from about 179 million T cells. An early release that covered 500 to 800 HLA-typed donors contained approximately 300 gigabases of sequencing data and roughly 84 million unique TCR sequences. Among the roughly 400 genotyped donors, under 90% belonged to the genetic ancestry cluster associated with self-reported Caucasian donors. The study aimed to test whether cataloging public T cell receptors could reveal signatures of past pathogen exposure. The T cell repertoires of under 700 subjects were profiled by immunosequencing and related to cytomegalovirus serostatus. Besides the first cohort of under 700 subjects, a separate validation cohort made up of 120 or so different subjects was used. To predict cytomegalovirus infection status, the study combined high-throughput TCR immunosequencing, statistical association of individual TCRs with disease status, and machine learning. A later analysis re-analyzed previously published TCR beta repertoires from approximately 700 donors and added high-resolution HLA genotyping to study TCR occurrence patterns. The later analysis used no new phenotypic data to find candidate immune exposures, relying instead on TCR beta sequences and their occurrence across donors. An earlier analysis of around 640 of the donors used high-throughput TCR beta sequencing to judge whether each TCR beta V gene segment behaved as functional or pseudogenic. Alongside the repertoire data, information on donor age, sex, ethnicity and CMV serostatus was compiled. A later genetic analysis took genome-wide SNP genotypes for 398 of the 666 donors and used that subset as a discovery cohort. Every discovery cohort repertoire had been produced on one sequencing platform. Class I and class II HLA loci were covered by the typing at four-digit resolution. Typing coverage differed by locus: A, B, C, DRB1 and DQB1 were typed in about 620-640 donors, DQA1 in approximately 520, DPA1 in 600 to 610, and DPB1 in around 440. Because of strong linkage in the cohort, 5 or 6 DR-DQ haplotypes were treated as single units for association and clustering. Across 398 genotyped donors of the cohort, an average of about 250,000 unique TCR beta nucleotide sequences per donor were sequenced, and roughly 20% of those sequences were non-productive. The research as a whole found: A cluster of highly shared sequence variants was judged likely to be a technical artifact of the sequencing pipeline. The study gave a list of more than 150 TCR beta chains associated with cytomegalovirus. In a later analysis, the rate of TCR association differed among HLA loci, with DRB1 alleles having the most associated TCRs and HLA-C alleles having the fewest. Because HLA typing was unavailable for some donors at each locus, only the typed subset was used in association tests. The classifier was reported to diagnose cytomegalovirus status with high specificity and sensitivity in both the original and validation cohorts. Because counts were too low, seventeen rarely observed V segments, including chromosome 9 orphons, were left out of the earlier analysis of about 620 of the donors. A further reported finding was that TCR beta sequences accurately predicted the HLA-A and HLA-B alleles for most subjects in the first cohort. In a later analysis, HLA-associated TCR beta chains showed more clonal expansion and lower generation probabilities than non-associated chains that were equally common. CMV serostatus was the only immune exposure information available for the cohort. In a later genetic analysis, a missense DCLRE1C variant was associated with V-gene and J-gene trimming of TCR beta chains, and the association was replicated in an independent cohort. A later analysis found that most CMV-associated TCR beta chains appeared HLA-restricted, with HLA associations seemingly driven largely by CMV exposure. An earlier analysis of roughly 570 of the donors showed that most TCR beta V segments appeared in productive rearrangements either about 87% or about 30% of the time, which broadly matched IMGT annotations. In vitro tests confirmed that a few of the cytomegalovirus-associated TCR beta chains recognize cytomegalovirus antigens. The authors suggested that the approach could potentially be generalized to other disease states and immunological phenotypes. Some IMGT-functional V segments, including TRBV6-2 and TRBV6-3, could not be distinguished by the 87-base-pair reads and were therefore excluded. In a later analysis, several top co-occurrence clusters were reported to appear linked to parvovirus B19, influenza, CMV and Epstein-Barr virus. When HLA alleles, especially DR and DQ, strongly co-occurred, attributing TCR associations to individual alleles was difficult. The cohort was sequenced for TCR beta chains only, and without alpha or paired-chain data the features that could be detected were limited. According to a later genetic analysis, donors in an Asian-associated ancestry cluster had fewer N-insertions in productive TCRs than the approximately 670-donor mean. A later analysis associated about 16,000 TCR beta sequences with specific HLA alleles at a false discovery rate of 0.05. Linkage disequilibrium might explain the correlated functional status among segregating V segments, but an unknown experimental factor could not be excluded. Sequencing depth was assumed to be roughly uniform across donors in the presence/absence analyses, though that assumption may not hold. While some public TCRs were present in many individuals, most TCR sequences turned up only very rarely across donors.

Taken from the germline V gene, the CDR1 and CDR2 loops are SGHDN and FVKESK. V and J lose 0 bases and 1 base, and a span of 12 bases separates them. From the cysteine up to the phenylalanine, the CDR3 has a length of 16 residues. The read is trimmed to its CDR3 DNA, 48 bases read in frame from base 1. Libraries were prepared through the immunoSEQ multiplex PCR assay. The multiplex PCR relied on a mix of 60 forward primers for TCR Vbeta segments and 13 reverse primers for TCR Jbeta segments. Amplification of the CDR3 region of rearranged TCR beta genes was performed with a multiplex PCR assay on genomic DNA. On the Illumina HiSeq System, the amplified TCR beta libraries were sequenced as 87-base-pair reads. Per the original workflow: A later analysis tallied 80 million to 95 million unique TCR beta chains across the 666 repertoires, and some 12 million of those chains were shared by two or more donors. Raw reads were error-corrected and collapsed into unique sequences with a nearest-neighbor algorithm that merged closely related sequences to remove PCR and sequencing errors. Alignment of CDR3 sequences to IMGT reference sequences was used to assign V, D and J gene segments. Each retained sequence needed at least a six-nucleotide match to both a V gene segment and a J gene segment. A rearrangement was called productive if the CDR3 had no stop codons and remained in frame with V and J, and every other rearrangement was called non-productive. CDR3 was defined by IMGT convention, running from the second conserved V-encoded cysteine to the conserved J-encoded phenylalanine. The earlier analysis of some 550 of the donors excluded any sequence lacking an unambiguous match to a single V gene segment. An earlier analysis of just under 600 of the donors called V segments functional above 56.7% productive rearrangements and segregating when the between-donor standard deviation exceeded 5%. A statistical classification framework was built to diagnose cytomegalovirus status from the catalog of TCR beta chain sequences. In a later analysis, V and J genes were assigned by comparing TCR nucleotide sequences against IMGT/GENE-DB human TR gene sequences. In a later analysis, CDR3 sequences and most-parsimonious VDJ recombination scenarios were assigned using the TCRdist pipeline. In a later analysis, every TCR beta chain was defined by the combination of its CDR3 amino acid sequence and its V-gene family, and reads without a unique V-gene family were dropped. A later analysis removed 592 highly shared, low-generation-probability nucleotide sequences to deal with suspected cross-contamination and a sequencing artifact. In a later analysis, a clonal expansion index for each public chain was calculated from normalized within-repertoire ranks of inferred template counts. A later analysis computed generation probabilities with a VDJ recombination model fitted to out-of-frame rearrangements, and checked the results against IGoR. A later analysis scored TCR-TCR, TCR-HLA and TCR-CMV co-occurrence with hypergeometric tests, applying a repertoire-size bias correction to TCR pairs. False discovery rates were estimated in a later analysis by permuting HLA or CMV assignments 20 times. In a later analysis, co-occurring TCRs were grouped using DBSCAN, and TCRdist sequence similarity was added for clustering within HLA-allele-positive subsets. For co-occurrence clustering, repertoires with fewer than 30,000 or more than 120,000 public chains were excluded, along with roughly 5 repertoires with anomalous nucleotide sharing. TCRdb mirrors the immuneACCESS table, restricted to in-frame sequences. Some clones are absent from its copies; in checked studies, under half trace to an unresolved V gene, and the reason for the others is unknown. The V and J calls and clone size come from that table; D and trimming were worked out from the DNA. This sample's listing comprises more than 200,000 clones. Over 0.75% of the sample lies in the top ten.

The cohort consisted of 650 to 850 healthy bone marrow donors. At the time of sampling, all cohort members were nominally healthy, though unrecorded immune exposures were likely present. The donor tested CMV seropositive, placing the donor among the 289 seropositive members of the cohort. Each donor provided a peripheral blood sample, and peripheral blood mononuclear cells were used for TCR beta sequencing. The Qiagen DNeasy Blood Extraction Kit was used to extract genomic DNA from the blood cell samples. Points on this clone: No antigen is known for it.

Sequencing used PBMCs. The sequence was collected from a woman aged 25 to 39 in good health and CMV-seropositive. The sequence joins TRBV14 to TRBJ1-1, with the identity of the D gene unclear. The CDR3 has the sequence CASSQDGLGANTEAFF. The sequenced DNA: TGTGCCAGCAGCCAAGATGGCCTTGGTGCGAACACTGAAGCTTTCTTT.